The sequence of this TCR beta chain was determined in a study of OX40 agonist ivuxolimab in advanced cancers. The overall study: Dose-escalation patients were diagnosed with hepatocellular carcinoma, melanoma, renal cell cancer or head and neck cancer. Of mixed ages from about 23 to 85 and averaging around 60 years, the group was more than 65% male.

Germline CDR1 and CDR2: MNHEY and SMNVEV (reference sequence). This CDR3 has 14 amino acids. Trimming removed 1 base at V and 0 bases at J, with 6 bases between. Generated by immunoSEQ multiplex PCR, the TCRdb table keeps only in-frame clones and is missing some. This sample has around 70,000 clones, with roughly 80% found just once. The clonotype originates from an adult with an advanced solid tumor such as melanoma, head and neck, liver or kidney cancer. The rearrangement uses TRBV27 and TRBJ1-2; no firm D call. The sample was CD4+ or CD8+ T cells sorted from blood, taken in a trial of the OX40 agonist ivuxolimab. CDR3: CASSLYPANYGYTF. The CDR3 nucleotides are TGTGCCAGCAGTTTATATCCGGCTAACTATGGCTACACCTTC.